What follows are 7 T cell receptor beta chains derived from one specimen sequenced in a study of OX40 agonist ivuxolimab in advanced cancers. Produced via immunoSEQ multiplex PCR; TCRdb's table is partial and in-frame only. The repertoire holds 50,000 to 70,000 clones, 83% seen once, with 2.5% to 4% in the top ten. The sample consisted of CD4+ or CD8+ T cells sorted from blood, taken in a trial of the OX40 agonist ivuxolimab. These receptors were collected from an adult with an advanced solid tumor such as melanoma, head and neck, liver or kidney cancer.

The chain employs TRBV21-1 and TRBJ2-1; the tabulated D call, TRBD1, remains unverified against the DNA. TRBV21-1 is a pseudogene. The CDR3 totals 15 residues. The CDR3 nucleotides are TGTGCCAGCAATAAGACAGGGGACCTCCACAATGAGCAGTTCTTC. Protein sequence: CASNKTGDLHNEQFF.

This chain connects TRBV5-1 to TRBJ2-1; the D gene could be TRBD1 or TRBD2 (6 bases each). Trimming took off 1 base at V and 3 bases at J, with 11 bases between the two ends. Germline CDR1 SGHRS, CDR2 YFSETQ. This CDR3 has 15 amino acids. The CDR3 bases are TGCGCCAGCAGCTTGACGGGGGACATCTACAATGAGCAGTTCTTC. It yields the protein CASSLTGDIYNEQFF.

The CDR3 nucleotides read TGTGCCAGCAGTTCCCACACTCCGGACAGGGGAGGGTATGGCTACACCTTC. It specifies CASSSHTPDRGGYGYTF. The V and J genes are TRBV27 and TRBJ1-2; 9 bases map to TRBD1. V trimming: 4 bases; J trimming: 5 bases; junction bases outside the gene matches: 14. Germline loops: CDR1 MNHEY, CDR2 SMNVEV (reference sequence). This CDR3 contains 17 residues.

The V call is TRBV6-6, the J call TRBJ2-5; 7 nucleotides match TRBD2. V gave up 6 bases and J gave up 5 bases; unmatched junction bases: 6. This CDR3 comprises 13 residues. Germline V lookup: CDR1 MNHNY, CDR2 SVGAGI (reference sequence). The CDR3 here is CASSPGREETQYF. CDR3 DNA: TGTGCCAGCAGCCCAGGGCGGGAGGAGACCCAGTACTTC.

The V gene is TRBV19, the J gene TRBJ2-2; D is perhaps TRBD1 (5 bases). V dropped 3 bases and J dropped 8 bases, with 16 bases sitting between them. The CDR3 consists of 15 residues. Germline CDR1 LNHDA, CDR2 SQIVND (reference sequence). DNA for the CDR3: TGTGCCAGTAGTATGTCCGCTGGGGCGTTGGGGGAGCTGTTTTTT. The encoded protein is CASSMSAGALGELFF.

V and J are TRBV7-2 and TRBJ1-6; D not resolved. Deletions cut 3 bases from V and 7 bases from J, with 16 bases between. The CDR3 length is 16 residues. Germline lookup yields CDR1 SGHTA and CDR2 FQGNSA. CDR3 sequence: CASSFRTGRRNSPLHF. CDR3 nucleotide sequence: TGTGCCAGCAGCTTTAGGACGGGTCGACGGAATTCACCCCTCCACTTT.

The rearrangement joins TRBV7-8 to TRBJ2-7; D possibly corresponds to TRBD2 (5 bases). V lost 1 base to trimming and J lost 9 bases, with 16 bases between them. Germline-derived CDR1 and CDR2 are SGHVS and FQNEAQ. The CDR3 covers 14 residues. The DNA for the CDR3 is TGTGCCAGCAGCTTAGGGCTAGGGAGTACGGGGCAGTACTTC. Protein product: CASSLGLGSTGQYF.